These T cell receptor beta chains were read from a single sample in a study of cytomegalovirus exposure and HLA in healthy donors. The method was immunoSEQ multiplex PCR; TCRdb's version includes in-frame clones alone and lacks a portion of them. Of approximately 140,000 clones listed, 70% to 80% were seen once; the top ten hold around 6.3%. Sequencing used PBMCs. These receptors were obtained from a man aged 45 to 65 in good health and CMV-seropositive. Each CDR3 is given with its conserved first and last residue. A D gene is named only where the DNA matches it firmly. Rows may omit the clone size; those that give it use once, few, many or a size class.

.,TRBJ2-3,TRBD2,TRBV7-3,CASSLVGTSGSRDTQYF,TGTGCCAGCAGCTTAGTTGGGACTAGCGGGAGTAGGGATACGCAGTATTTT
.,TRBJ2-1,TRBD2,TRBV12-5,CASGPSGLNPYNEQFF,TGTGCTAGTGGCCCTAGCGGGCTAAATCCCTACAATGAGCAGTTCTTC
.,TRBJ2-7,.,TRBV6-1,CASRTWDNYEQYF,TGTGCCAGCAGAACCTGGGACAACTACGAGCAGTACTTC
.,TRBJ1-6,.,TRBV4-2,CASSQEFGQGISPLHF,TGTGCCAGCAGCCAAGAGTTCGGCCAGGGGATTTCACCCCTCCACTTT
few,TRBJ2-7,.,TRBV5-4,CASSYRVSYEQYF,TGTGCCAGCAGCTACAGGGTCTCCTACGAGCAGTACTTC
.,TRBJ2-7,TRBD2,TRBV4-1,CASSQEASLAGEAYEQYF,TGCGCCAGCAGCCAAGAGGCGTCTTTAGCGGGAGAGGCTTACGAGCAGTACTTC
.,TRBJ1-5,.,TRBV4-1,CASSQVLSSNQPQHF,TGCGCCAGCAGCCAAGTGTTATCGTCCAATCAGCCCCAGCATTTT
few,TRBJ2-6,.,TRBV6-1,CARSEDEGRGANVLTF,TGTGCCCGCAGTGAAGACGAGGGAAGAGGGGCCAACGTCCTGACTTTC
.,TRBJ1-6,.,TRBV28,CASRRGRGGSSYNSPLHF,TGTGCCAGCCGCCGGGGCCGAGGGGGTTCTTCCTATAATTCACCCCTCCACTTT
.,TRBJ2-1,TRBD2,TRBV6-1,CASRTRGRAFNEQFF,TGTGCCAGCAGGACCCGCGGGAGAGCTTTCAATGAGCAGTTCTTC
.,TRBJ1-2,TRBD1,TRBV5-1,CASSSNRGKGYTF,TGCGCCAGCAGCTCAAACAGGGGGAAAGGCTACACCTTC
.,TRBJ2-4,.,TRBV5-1,CASSLQGAKNIQYF,TGCGCCAGCAGCTTACAGGGTGCCAAAAACATTCAGTACTTC
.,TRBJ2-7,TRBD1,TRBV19,CASSWTGAADEQYF,TGTGCCAGTAGTTGGACAGGAGCTGCTGACGAGCAGTACTTC
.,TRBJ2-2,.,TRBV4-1,CASSQNRQAPGLFF,TGCGCCAGCAGCCAAAATCGACAGGCCCCAGGGCTGTTTTTT
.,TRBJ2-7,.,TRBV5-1,CASRAGAGNSYEQYF,TGCGCCAGCCGGGCGGGGGCGGGTAACTCCTACGAGCAGTACTTC
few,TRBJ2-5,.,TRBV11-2,CASTPTRLQETQYF,TGTGCCAGCACCCCGACTCGACTACAAGAGACCCAGTACTTC
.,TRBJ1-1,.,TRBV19,CASSTRQFTEAFF,TGTGCCAGTAGTACCAGACAGTTCACTGAAGCTTTCTTT
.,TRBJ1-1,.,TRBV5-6,CASSLGGVDTEAFF,TGTGCCAGCAGCTTGGGGGGAGTTGACACTGAAGCTTTCTTT
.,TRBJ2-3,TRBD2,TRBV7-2,CASSLLAGGSDTQYF,TGTGCCAGCAGCTTGCTAGCGGGAGGATCGGATACGCAGTATTTT
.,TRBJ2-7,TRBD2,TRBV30,CAWSGEGRFYEQYF,TGTGCCTGGAGTGGGGAGGGCAGGTTCTACGAGCAGTACTTC
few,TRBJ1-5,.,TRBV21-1,CASSKCCRTGRGQVNQPQHF,TGTGCCAGCAGCAAATGTTGTAGGACAGGGAGGGGGCAAGTCAACCAGCCCCAGCATTTT
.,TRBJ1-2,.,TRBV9,CASSAQDYGYTF,TGTGCCAGCAGCGCCCAGGACTATGGCTACACCTTC